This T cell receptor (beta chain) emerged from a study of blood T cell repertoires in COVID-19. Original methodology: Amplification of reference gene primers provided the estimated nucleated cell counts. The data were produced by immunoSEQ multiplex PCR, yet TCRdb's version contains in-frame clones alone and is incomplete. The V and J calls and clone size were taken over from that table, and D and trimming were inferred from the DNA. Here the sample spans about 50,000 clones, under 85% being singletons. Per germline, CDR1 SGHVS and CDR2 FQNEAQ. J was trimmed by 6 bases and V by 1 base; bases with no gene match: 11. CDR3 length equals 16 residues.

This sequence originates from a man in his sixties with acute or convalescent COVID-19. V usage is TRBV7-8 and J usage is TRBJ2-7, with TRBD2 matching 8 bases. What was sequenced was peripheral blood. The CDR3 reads CASSLVPSGPAPEQYF. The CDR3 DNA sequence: TGTGCCAGCAGCTTAGTACCTAGCGGGCCTGCCCCCGAGCAGTACTTC. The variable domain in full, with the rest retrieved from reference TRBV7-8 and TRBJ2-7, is GAGVSQSPRYKVAKRGQDVALRCDPISGHVSLFWYQQALGQGPEFLTYFQNEAQLDKSGLPSDRFFAERPEGSVSTLKIQRTQQEDSAVYLCASSLVPSGPAPEQYFGPGTRLTVT.